This TCR beta chain was retrieved from a study of blood T cell repertoires in COVID-19. Across the study: Sources were T cells, B-cell-depleted T cells, or PBMCs; the material itself was cDNA or gDNA.

Deletions cut 8 bases from V and 12 bases from J, with 17 bases between. Germline CDR1 and CDR2: KGHSH and LQKENI. The CDR3 is 12 amino acids. The study drew participants aged roughly 18 to 95 years from about two dozen US areas. Participants' reported clinical history set cohort assignment. In the authors' methods: Estimation of nucleated cell counts was performed using reference gene primer amplification. Sequenced by immunoSEQ multiplex PCR; TCRdb stores in-frame clones only, minus some. That table furnishes V, J and clone size, whereas the DNA furnished D and trimming. The repertoire has 150,000 or so clones, about nine tenths of them found once; the top ten carry 4%.

This clonotype originated in a middle-aged woman who had been exposed to COVID-19. The chain is built from TRBV18 and TRBJ1-5; D remains ambiguous. Sequenced: PBMCs or T cells enriched from blood (not recorded which). CDR3 protein: CASAAGRGDQHF. The CDR3, as DNA: TGTGCCAGCGCCGCGGGTAGAGGAGACCAGCATTTT.